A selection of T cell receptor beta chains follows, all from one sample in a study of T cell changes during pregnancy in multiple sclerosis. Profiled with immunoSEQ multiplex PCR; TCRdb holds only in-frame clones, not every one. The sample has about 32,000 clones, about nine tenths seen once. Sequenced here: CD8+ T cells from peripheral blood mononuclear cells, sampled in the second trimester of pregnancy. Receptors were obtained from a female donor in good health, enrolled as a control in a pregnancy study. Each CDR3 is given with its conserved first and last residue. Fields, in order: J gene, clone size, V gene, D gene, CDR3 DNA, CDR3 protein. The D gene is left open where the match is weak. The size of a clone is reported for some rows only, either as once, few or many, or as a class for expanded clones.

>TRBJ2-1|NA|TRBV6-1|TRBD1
TGTGCCAGCAGCAGGGACAGGGCTTCCTACAATGAGCAGTTCTTC
CASSRDRASYNEQFF
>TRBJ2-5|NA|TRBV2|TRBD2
TGTGCCAGCAGGGACGGACTAGCGGGGTGGGAGACCCAGTACTTC
CASRDGLAGWETQYF
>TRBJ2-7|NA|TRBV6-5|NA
TGTGCCAGCAGCCTGGACAGTGAAACCTACGAGCAGTACTTC
CASSLDSETYEQYF
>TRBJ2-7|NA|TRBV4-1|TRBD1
TGCGCCAGCAGCCAAGAAGACAGGGCCTCCTACGAGCAGTACTTC
CASSQEDRASYEQYF
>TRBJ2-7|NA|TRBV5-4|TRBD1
TGTGCCAGCAGTCCTAAACCGGGACAGGGGAGGTCCTACGAGCAGTACTTC
CASSPKPGQGRSYEQYF
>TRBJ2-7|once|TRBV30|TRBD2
TGTGCCTGGACCATCGTGGGGGGGTACGAGCAGTACTTC
CAWTIVGGYEQYF
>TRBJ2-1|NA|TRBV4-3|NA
TGCGCCAGCAGCCAAGATGCGGAGGGGCCCTACAATGAGCAGTTCTTC
CASSQDAEGPYNEQFF
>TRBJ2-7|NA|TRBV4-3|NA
TGCGCCAGCAGCCAAAACCGAGGGGGGGTCAGGGAGCAGTACTTC
CASSQNRGGVREQYF
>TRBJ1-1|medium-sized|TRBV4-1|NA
TGCGCCAGCAGCCAAGAGACAGCTATGAACACTGAAGCTTTCTTT
CASSQETAMNTEAFF
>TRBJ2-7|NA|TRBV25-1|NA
TGTGCCAGCACTCCTACCGGAGGCGAGCAGTACTTC
CASTPTGGEQYF
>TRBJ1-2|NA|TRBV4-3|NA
TGCGCCAGCAGCCAGGATAAGTTCAGGGAATTCTATGGCTACACCTTC
CASSQDKFREFYGYTF
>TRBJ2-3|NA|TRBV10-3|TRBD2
TGTGCCATCAGTGAAACTAGCGGGGGACCTAGCACAGATACGCAGTATTTT
CAISETSGGPSTDTQYF
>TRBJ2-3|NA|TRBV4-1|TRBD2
TGCGCCAGCAGCCGAGAGATCACTAGCGGGGGTCAGAGGGATACGCAGTATTTT
CASSREITSGGQRDTQYF
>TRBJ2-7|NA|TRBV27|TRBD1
TGTGCCAGCAGTTCGACAGGGAACGAGCAGTACTTC
CASSSTGNEQYF
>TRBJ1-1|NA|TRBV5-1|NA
TGCGCCAGCAGCCGGGGAGAGGTCGTCTTCACTGAAGCTTTCTTT
CASSRGEVVFTEAFF
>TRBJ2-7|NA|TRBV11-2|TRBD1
TGTGCCAGCAGCTTAGATCGAGGACAGGGGGCCTACGAGCAGTACTTC
CASSLDRGQGAYEQYF
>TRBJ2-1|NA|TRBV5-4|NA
TGTGCCAGCAGCTTGGCCGGCTCAGGCGACAATGAGCAGTTCTTC
CASSLAGSGDNEQFF
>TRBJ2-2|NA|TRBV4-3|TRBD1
TGCGCCAGCAGCCATTTGACACTACTGACAGGGGCGAACACCGGGGAGCTGTTTTTT
CASSHLTLLTGANTGELFF
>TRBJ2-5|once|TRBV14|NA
TGTGCCAGCAGCCAAGAGTTCAGGGGGGCCCGAGAGACCCAGTACTTC
CASSQEFRGARETQYF
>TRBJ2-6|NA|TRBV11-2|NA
TGTGCCAGCAGCTTAGGTGCGTCTGGGGCCAACGTCCTGACTTTC
CASSLGASGANVLTF
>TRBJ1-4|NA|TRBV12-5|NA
TGTGCTAGTGGTTTGGTACGGGGGGCAGGGCCAGAAAAACTGTTTTTT
CASGLVRGAGPEKLFF
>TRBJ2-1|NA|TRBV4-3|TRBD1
TGCGCCAGCAGCCTCGGGACAGAGCGCTCCTCGGAGCAGTTCTTC
CASSLGTERSSEQFF